These 7 T cell receptor beta chains came from one sample sequenced in a study of cytomegalovirus exposure and HLA in healthy donors. The protocol was immunoSEQ multiplex PCR, while the TCRdb copy is restricted to in-frame clones and leaves out a portion. The sample yields some 210,000 clones, roughly 87% seen once. The specimen sequenced was PBMCs. The receptors shown here come from a woman aged 18-30 years in good health and CMV-seropositive.

J is TRBJ1-2 and V is TRBV28; unclear D gene. The V gene's germline CDR1 is MDHEN and CDR2 SYDVKM. CDR3 size: 15 residues. V was clipped by 6 bases and J by 6 bases, with 20 bases between them. The CDR3 nucleotides are TGTGCCAGCAGCCCCATTATCCCACAGAATCATGGCTACACCTTC. This translates into CASSPIIPQNHGYTF.

The chain is built from TRBV20-1 and TRBJ1-1; a possible D gene is TRBD1 (5 bases). The CDR3 is made up of 11 amino acids. With 5 bases removed from V and 10 bases from J, the gap between germline ends came to 14 bases. CDR1 and CDR2 (germline): DFQATT, SNEGSKA (reference sequence). As DNA, the CDR3 is TGCAGTGCTTTGGCGGGACGGCCAGCTTTCTTT. Amino acids: CSALAGRPAFF.

This clone has only one observation. The rearrangement links TRBV30 to TRBJ1-1, with 7 bases fitting TRBD1. The ends lost 2 bases at V and 1 base at J; junction bases unmatched: 7. Germline CDR1 GTSNPN, CDR2 SVGIG (reference sequence). The CDR3 loop spans 15 amino acids. CDR3 sequence: CAWSFGRTGNTEAFF. CDR3 in DNA: TGTGCCTGGAGTTTCGGCCGGACAGGGAACACTGAAGCTTTCTTT.

This clone was found once. CDR3 nucleotides: TGCGCCAGCAGCCGAGACAGGGTGGACACCGGGGAGCTGTTTTTT. This gives the protein CASSRDRVDTGELFF. The chain links TRBV5-1 to TRBJ2-2, with TRBD1 matching over 7 bases. Per germline, CDR1 SGHRS and CDR2 YFSETQ. CDR3 size: 15 residues. V lost 4 bases, J lost 3 bases, and 6 bases stayed unmatched.

Ten or more counts support this clone. The V gene is TRBV5-1, the J gene TRBJ1-1; unclear D gene. V was pared by 4 bases and J by 1 base, with 14 bases between. The CDR3 runs to 15 residues. The germline CDR1 and CDR2 sequences are SGHRS and YFSETQ. CDR3 bases: TGCGCCAGCAGCATTGAACAGACCCCGAACACTGAAGCTTTCTTT. Its protein is CASSIEQTPNTEAFF.

The chain combines TRBV4-1 with TRBJ1-1; the match to TRBD1 covers 10 bases. CDR3 length: 19 amino acids. Germline-derived CDR1 and CDR2 are MGHRA and YSYEKL. V gave up 1 base and J gave up 5 bases; unmatched junction bases: 16. The chain's CDR3 is CASSQGRDRGLVEWTEAFF. The DNA of the CDR3 is TGCGCCAGCAGCCAAGGGCGGGACAGGGGTTTGGTAGAATGGACTGAAGCTTTCTTT.

The chain joins TRBV27 to TRBJ1-1; 8 bases match TRBD1. Per the germline V gene, CDR1 is MNHEY and CDR2 is SMNVEV (reference sequence). The CDR3 is 14 amino acids. The J segment lost 1 base and the V segment lost 8 bases, leaving 6 bases of the junction unmatched. CDR3 nucleotide sequence: TGTGCCAGCCGCAACGACAGGGGGAACACTGAAGCTTTCTTT. This sequence encodes CASRNDRGNTEAFF.